Listed here are 14 T cell receptor beta chains from one sample, sequenced in a study of blood T cell repertoires in COVID-19. Libraries were prepared by immunoSEQ multiplex PCR; TCRdb keeps only in-frame clonotypes and omits some of them. The table has roughly 130,000 clones, roughly 77% seen once; the top ten hold roughly 5.2%. Sequencing was performed on peripheral blood. The source of these receptors is a woman in her 70s with COVID-19, enrolled during active disease.

The chain is built from TRBV30 and TRBJ1-1; 9 nucleotides match TRBD1. The J segment lost 0 bases and the V segment lost 6 bases, leaving 5 bases of the junction unmatched. CDR1 and CDR2 from the germline V gene are GTSNPN and SVGIG (reference sequence). The length of the CDR3 is 14 residues. CDR3 DNA: TGTGCCTGTTTGGGGACAGGGATGAACACTGAAGCTTTCTTT. Translated: CACLGTGMNTEAFF. Variable domain in full (rest from reference TRBV30 and TRBJ1-1): SQTIHQWPATLVQPVGSPLSLECTVEGTSNPNLYWYRQAAGRGLQLLFYSVGIGQISSEVPQNLSASRPQDRQFILSSKKLLLSDSGFYLCACLGTGMNTEAFFGQGTRLTVV.

J is TRBJ2-7 and V is TRBV18, with 7 bases lining up with TRBD1. Germline V lookup: CDR1 KGHSH, CDR2 LQKENI. This CDR3 is 15 amino acids long. The junction had 2 bases not matched to a gene; V was cut back by 0 bases and J by 0 bases. Here the CDR3 reads CASSPPGGSSYEQYF. CDR3 nucleotide sequence: TGTGCCAGCTCACCACCAGGGGGCAGCTCCTACGAGCAGTACTTC.

This rearrangement joins TRBV7-2 to TRBJ2-2, with D uncertain. This CDR3 comprises 15 residues. The V end lost 3 bases, the J end lost 1 base, and 9 bases lay between the germline ends. The germline gives CDR1 SGHTA, CDR2 FQGNSA. In DNA form, the CDR3 reads TGTGCCAGCAGCTTGTACTCAGGGAACACCGGGGAGCTGTTTTTT. Its protein product is CASSLYSGNTGELFF.

The chain links TRBV5-1 to TRBJ1-4; D may be TRBD1 (6 bases). The ends were cut back, 4 bases at V and 8 bases at J, with 15 bases in the middle. The CDR3 runs to 14 residues. In germline, CDR1 is SGHRS, CDR2 YFSETQ. The CDR3 DNA is TGCGCCAGCAGCCGGGGGGGCGAAGGGGAAAAACTGTTTTTT. Translated, it gives CASSRGGEGEKLFF.

The chain links TRBV18 to TRBJ2-2; D might be TRBD1 (6 bases). Per germline, CDR1 KGHSH and CDR2 LQKENI. The V end lost 0 bases, the J end lost 1 base, and 9 bases lay between the germline ends. This CDR3 spans 16 amino acids. In DNA, the CDR3 is TGTGCCAGCTCACCACCTATCAGGGGGAACACCGGGGAGCTGTTTTTT. Translating it yields CASSPPIRGNTGELFF.

This chain uses TRBV30 with TRBJ2-2, with 7 positions matching TRBD1. The CDR3 length is 14 residues. Germline assignment: CDR1 GTSNPN and CDR2 SVGIG (reference sequence). J gave up 4 bases and V 1 base, and 3 bases lay outside the gene matches. The CDR3 DNA is TGTGCCTGGAGTGCGGACAGGCTCACCGGGGAGCTGTTTTTT. Protein: CAWSADRLTGELFF.

The chain carries TRBV3-1 (or the pseudogene TRBV3-2) and TRBJ1-1; D is ambiguous. The CDR3 runs to 14 residues. Germline V lookup: CDR1 LGHDT, CDR2 YNNKEL (reference sequence). The V gene lost 4 bases and the J gene lost 12 bases, with 21 bases spanning the gap. The CDR3 DNA sequence: TGTGCCAGCAGCCCCCCAGGAGGGCGCCTAGTTCCTTTCTTT. It codes for CASSPPGGRLVPFF.

V gene TRBV28 combines with J gene TRBJ2-1, with D perhaps TRBD2 (6 bases). The CDR3 covers 15 residues. Germline-derived CDR1 and CDR2 are MDHEN and SYDVKM. V was pared by 6 bases and J by 4 bases, with 16 bases between. The chain's CDR3 is CASRLRDSTYNEQFF. CDR3 bases: TGTGCCAGCAGACTCCGGGACTCGACATACAATGAGCAGTTCTTC.

This clone was seen just once. The chain employs TRBV6-5 and TRBJ1-4; D gene unclear. This CDR3 has 15 residues. Germline V gives CDR1 MNHEY, CDR2 SVGAGI. The V end lost 0 bases, the J end lost 5 bases, and 10 bases lay between the germline ends. The CDR3 sequence is CASSYSGRRNEKLFF. For the CDR3, the DNA is TGTGCCAGCAGTTACTCCGGCAGGAGGAATGAAAAACTGTTTTTT.

In the case of this clone: A clone one base away is much larger, so this may be a read error. The rearrangement links TRBV19 to TRBJ1-1, with D tentatively TRBD1 (5 bases). Per the germline V gene, CDR1 is LNHDA and CDR2 is SQIVND (reference sequence). CDR3 size: 13 residues. V lost 1 base and J 4 bases, leaving 7 bases between the germline ends. The CDR3 DNA reads TGTGCCAGTAGTATAGGGGGGGGCACTGAAGCTTTCTTT. Its protein product is CASSIGGGTEAFF. The entire variable domain, with the rest obtained from reference TRBV19 and TRBJ1-1, is as follows: DGGITQSPKYLFRKEGQNVTLSCEQNLNHDAMYWYRQDPGQGLRLIYYSQIVNDFQKGDIAEGYSVSREKKESFPLTVTSAQKNPTAFYLCASSIGGGTEAFFGQGTRLTVV.

Note on this clone: An end of the junction does not agree with germline; a read error may underlie this. V is TRBV30 and J is TRBJ1-6, with 7 bases aligning to TRBD1. Germline values: CDR1 GTSNPN, CDR2 SVGIG (reference sequence). The CDR3 loop spans 13 amino acids. The CDR3 sequence: CAWSAGGPFGNKF. The CDR3 DNA reads TGTGCCTGGAGTGCAGGGGGTCCATTCGGGAACAAGTTT.

This clone has a handful of counts. The rearrangement joins TRBV7-2 to TRBJ1-1; 7 bases are a match to TRBD1. The V segment lost 5 bases and the J segment 2 bases; nucleotides outside the gene matches: 5. The CDR3 consists of 14 residues. Germline V gene data show CDR1 as SGHTA and CDR2 as FQGNSA. CDR3 DNA: TGTGCCAGCAGCATAAGGACAGGTAACACTGAAGCTTTCTTT. Its translation is CASSIRTGNTEAFF.

The CDR3 is CASSLDPGGFGYTF. The CDR3 nucleotides are TGCGCCAGCAGCTTGGATCCAGGGGGCTTTGGCTACACCTTC. This chain uses TRBV5-1 with TRBJ1-2, with 8 bases that match TRBD1. Germline assignment: CDR1 SGHRS and CDR2 YFSETQ. CDR3 length: 14 residues. J gave up 7 bases and V 0 bases, and 5 bases lay outside the gene matches.

The chain joins TRBV11-2 to TRBJ2-1; no definite D call. Trimming left V 6 bases short and J 5 bases short, with 17 bases between. This CDR3 region has 15 residues. The germline V gene has CDR1 SGHAT and CDR2 FQNNGV. CDR3 nucleotides: TGTGCCAGCAGATCCAAAACCAGCGCTGACAATGAGCAGTTCTTC. This encodes CASRSKTSADNEQFF.